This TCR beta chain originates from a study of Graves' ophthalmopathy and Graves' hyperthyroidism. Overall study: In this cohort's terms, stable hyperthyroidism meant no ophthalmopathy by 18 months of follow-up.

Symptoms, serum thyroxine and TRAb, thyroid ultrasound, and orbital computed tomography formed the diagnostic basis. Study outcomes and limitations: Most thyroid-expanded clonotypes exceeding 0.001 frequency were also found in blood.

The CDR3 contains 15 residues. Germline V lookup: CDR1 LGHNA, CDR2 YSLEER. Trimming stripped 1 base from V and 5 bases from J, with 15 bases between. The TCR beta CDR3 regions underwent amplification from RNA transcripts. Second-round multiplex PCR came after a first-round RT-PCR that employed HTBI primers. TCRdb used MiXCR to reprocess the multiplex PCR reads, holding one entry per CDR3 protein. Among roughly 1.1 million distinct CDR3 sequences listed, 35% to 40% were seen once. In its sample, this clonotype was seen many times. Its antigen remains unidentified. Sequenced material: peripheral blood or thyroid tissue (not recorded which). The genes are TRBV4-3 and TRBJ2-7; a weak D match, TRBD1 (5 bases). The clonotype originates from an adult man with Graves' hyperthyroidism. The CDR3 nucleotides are TGCGCCAGCAGCCAAGGTTTAGCAGGGAACGACGAGCAGTACTTC. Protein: CASSQGLAGNDEQYF.